These 27 T cell receptor beta chains originate from one sample sequenced in a study of cytomegalovirus exposure and HLA in healthy donors. The PCR contained 60 Vbeta and 13 Jbeta primers. Clones were read by immunoSEQ multiplex PCR, and TCRdb kept only the in-frame ones, dropping some. Counted here are over 150,000 clones, roughly 80% occurring once; the ten biggest clones make up 2% to 2.5%. The sequenced sample consisted of PBMCs. The receptors originated from a male donor in good health and CMV-seronegative.

This clone was seen more than once but under ten times. The rearrangement links TRBV4-1 to TRBJ2-2; 7 nucleotides agree with TRBD1. After removal of 2 bases from V and 3 bases from J, the junction contained 6 bases not matched to a gene. The CDR3 runs 16 residues. Germline V gives CDR1 MGHRA, CDR2 YSYEKL. The CDR3 loop reads CASSQRDRAHTGELFF. Written as DNA, the CDR3 is TGCGCCAGCAGCCAACGAGACAGGGCTCACACCGGGGAGCTGTTTTTT.

The chain carries TRBV6-5 and TRBJ1-1; a possible D gene is TRBD1 (6 bases). Germline V lookup: CDR1 MNHEY, CDR2 SVGAGI. The CDR3 runs to 15 residues. V lost 0 bases and J lost 0, with 8 bases in between. CDR3 bases: TGTGCCAGCAGTTACTCGACAGGTTTGAACACTGAAGCTTTCTTT. It encodes CASSYSTGLNTEAFF.

The chain links TRBV11-2 to TRBJ2-3, with 8 bases identical to TRBD2. The germline gives CDR1 SGHAT, CDR2 FQNNGV. This CDR3 has 16 residues. The ends lost 1 base at V and 2 bases at J; junction bases unmatched: 5. CDR3 amino acids: CASSLGRGAITDTQYF. The CDR3, as DNA: TGTGCCAGCAGCTTAGGGCGGGGGGCCATCACAGATACGCAGTATTTT.

V is TRBV11-2 and J is TRBJ2-5; 9 nucleotides line up with TRBD1. The end of the DNA aligns better with TRBJ2-7, so the J call may be wrong. The germline V gene encodes CDR1 SGHAT and CDR2 FQNNGV. The length of the CDR3 is 15 residues. The chain's CDR3 is CASSDRDRAPYEQYF. As DNA, the CDR3 is TGTGCCAGCAGCGACCGGGACAGGGCCCCTTACGAGCAGTACTTC.

This clone appeared once. This chain connects TRBV7-9 to TRBJ2-5, with D possibly matching TRBD2 (6 bases). The J call may be mistaken, given a closer DNA end match to TRBJ2-7. CDR3 length: 17 amino acids. In germline, CDR1 is SEHNR, CDR2 FQNEAQ (reference sequence). CDR3 sequence: CASAWGTEGLTPYEQYF. CDR3 in DNA: TGTGCCAGTGCTTGGGGGACGGAGGGCCTAACACCGTACGAGCAGTACTTC.

V usage is TRBV11-2 and J usage is TRBJ2-7, with 8 bases identical to TRBD2. The V segment lost 8 bases and the J segment 3 bases; nucleotides outside the gene matches: 3. This CDR3 comprises 12 residues. Looked up from germline, CDR1 is SGHAT and CDR2 is FQNNGV. The CDR3 sequence: CASSLADYEQYF. In DNA form, the CDR3 reads TGTGCCAGCTCACTAGCGGACTACGAGCAGTACTTC.

Ten or more counts support this clone. The chain couples TRBV7-7 to TRBJ2-2, with 11 positions matching TRBD2. The CDR3 length is 18 residues. The junction had 14 bases not matched to a gene; V was cut back by 5 bases and J by 6 bases. CDR1 is SSHAT, CDR2 FNYEAQ, per germline (reference sequence). In nucleotides, the CDR3 is TGTGCCAGCAGCCCACTCCCGACTAGCGGGACACTGGCCGGGGAGCTGTTTTTT. It yields the protein CASSPLPTSGTLAGELFF.

The chain links TRBV19 to TRBJ2-3; no clear D gene. Germline loops: CDR1 LNHDA, CDR2 SQIVND (reference sequence). Trimming cost V 6 bases and J 2 bases, with 6 bases left between them. The CDR3 is 12 residues long. Here the CDR3 reads CASRGYTDTQYF. For the CDR3, the DNA is TGTGCCAGTAGGGGCTACACAGATACGCAGTATTTT.

V and J are TRBV4-1 and TRBJ1-1; TRBD1 aligns across 8 bases. This CDR3 comprises 13 residues. CDR1 and CDR2 (germline): MGHRA, YSYEKL. J was trimmed by 8 bases and V by 4 bases; bases with no gene match: 6. The CDR3 DNA is TGCGCCAGCAGCCTACAGGGGGGCGTGGAAGCTTTCTTT. Protein: CASSLQGGVEAFF.

The V call is TRBV5-6, the J call TRBJ2-3, with TRBD1 matching over 7 bases. The trim removed 4 bases at V and 3 bases at J, leaving 11 bases unmatched. This CDR3 has 16 residues. Germline loops: CDR1 SGHDT, CDR2 YYEEEE. The CDR3 DNA follows: TGTGCCAGCAGCCCTACCCTACGACAGGGAACAGATACGCAGTATTTT. Protein product: CASSPTLRQGTDTQYF. The variable domain in full, with the rest retrieved from reference TRBV5-6 and TRBJ2-3, is DAGVTQSPTHLIKTRGQQVTLRCSPKSGHDTVSWYQQALGQGPQFIFQYYEEEERQRGNFPDRFSGHQFPNYSSELNVNALLLGDSALYLCASSPTLRQGTDTQYFGPGTRLTVL.

The rearrangement joins TRBV6-1 to TRBJ1-2, with TRBD1 identical over 7 bases. The CDR3 covers 13 residues. Unmatched junction bases numbered 12, after V lost 7 bases and J lost 10 bases. CDR1 is MNHNS and CDR2 is SASEGT in the germline V gene. Here the CDR3 DNA reads TGTGCCAGCATCCGGGGACAGAGTACCACCTACACCTTC. Encoded protein: CASIRGQSTTYTF.

A note on this clone: An end of the junction does not agree with germline; a read error may underlie this. J is TRBJ1-2 and V is TRBV5-4; a possible D gene is TRBD1 (6 bases). The CDR3 is 15 amino acids. Germline-derived CDR1 and CDR2 are SGHNT and YYREEE (reference sequence). The chain's CDR3 is CAGSLWGRGVHGYTF. CDR3 coding DNA: TGTGCCGGCAGCTTGTGGGGGCGGGGGGTTCATGGCTACACCTTC.

This sequence joins TRBV29-1 and TRBJ1-1; TRBD1 aligns across 7 bases. Germline CDR1 is SQVTM and CDR2 is ANQGSEA. The ends lost 7 bases at V and 0 bases at J; junction bases unmatched: 8. The length of the CDR3 is 14 residues. The DNA of the CDR3 is TGCAGCGCTCTCCGGGACAGCCTGAACACTGAAGCTTTCTTT. It codes for CSALRDSLNTEAFF.

This chain links TRBV9 with TRBJ1-2, with D possibly being TRBD1 (5 bases). The CDR3 extends over 15 amino acids. Germline V gene sequence: CDR1 SGDLS, CDR2 YYNGEE. The V and J ends lost 4 bases and 5 bases respectively, with 18 bases between them. The CDR3 loop reads CASSPEPRARYGYTF. For the CDR3, the DNA is TGTGCCAGCAGCCCAGAGCCCAGGGCTAGGTATGGCTACACCTTC.

CDR3: CASSSLGGEETQYF. The CDR3 DNA sequence: TGTGCCAGTAGTTCCCTCGGGGGGGAAGAGACCCAGTACTTC. V is TRBV19 and J is TRBJ2-5; the match to TRBD2 covers 8 bases. Germline loops: CDR1 LNHDA, CDR2 SQIVND (reference sequence). J was trimmed by 3 bases and V by 5 bases; bases with no gene match: 5. This CDR3 is 14 amino acids long.

Here the CDR3 DNA reads TGTGCCAGCAGTGCTACCGGGACTTGGAATCAGCCCCAGCATTTT. It specifies CASSATGTWNQPQHF. V is TRBV6-5 and J is TRBJ1-5; a weak D match, TRBD1 (5 bases). Germline CDR1 and CDR2: MNHEY and SVGAGI. This CDR3 spans 15 amino acids. V lost 5 bases to trimming and J lost 4 bases, with 15 bases between them.

The J gene is TRBJ2-6, the V gene TRBV27; a weak D match, TRBD2 (5 bases). Germline V gives CDR1 MNHEY, CDR2 SMNVEV (reference sequence). The CDR3 is made up of 19 amino acids. V was cut by 0 bases and J by 1 base, with 16 bases left in between. In nucleotides, the CDR3 is TGTGCCAGCAGTTTATCGAGGGCGACTGGGCTGTCTGGGGCCAACGTCCTGACTTTC. It translates to CASSLSRATGLSGANVLTF.

V is TRBV18 and J is TRBJ1-6; D remains unclear. Per germline, CDR1 KGHSH and CDR2 LQKENI. There are 15 residues in the CDR3. V lost 3 bases, J lost 14 bases, and 20 bases lay in between. The CDR3 nucleotides are TGTGCCAGCTCACCGTCGACGGGTCTAAAGTTGTCCCTCCACTTT. Its translation: CASSPSTGLKLSLHF.

The chain joins TRBV2 to TRBJ1-6, with TRBD1 as a possible D gene (6 bases). This CDR3 has 17 amino acids. Trimming cost V 4 bases and J 7 bases, with 20 bases left between them. Germline assignment: CDR1 SNHLY and CDR2 FYNNEI. CDR3 in DNA: TGTGCCAGCAGTGGGGCTCGGTGGGGGCTTCGGAATTCACCCCTCCACTTT. It is translated as CASSGARWGLRNSPLHF. The whole variable domain, remainder taken from reference TRBV2 and TRBJ1-6, is EPEVTQTPSHQVTQMGQEVILRCVPISNHLYFYWYRQILGQKVEFLVSFYNNEISEKSEIFDDQFSVERPDGSNFTLKIRSTKLEDSAMYFCASSGARWGLRNSPLHFGNGTRLTVT.

The rearrangement joins TRBV10-3 to TRBJ1-2, with D unclear. V was cut by 8 bases and J by 6 bases, with 19 bases left in between. CDR3 length: 14 amino acids. Germline V CDR1 and CDR2: ENHRY, SYGVKD. The CDR3 region is CAIDETGKGNGYTF. CDR3 bases: TGTGCCATCGACGAGACGGGAAAAGGAAATGGCTACACCTTC.

The J gene is TRBJ2-5, the V gene TRBV5-6; 9 bases are a match to TRBD2. The CDR3 runs to 15 residues. The V and J ends lost 7 bases and 7 bases, in that order; junction bases with no gene match: 14. Germline lookup yields CDR1 SGHDT and CDR2 YYEEEE. The DNA of the CDR3 is TGTGCCAGCGGAGAGCGGGGGGCCCGACGGGGGACCCAGTACTTC. Its translation is CASGERGARRGTQYF.

This chain joins TRBV2 and TRBJ1-2, with D possibly TRBD1 on 6 matching bases. V was pared by 5 bases and J by 4 bases, with 14 bases between. Germline V lookup: CDR1 SNHLY, CDR2 FYNNEI. CDR3 length: 14 amino acids. The CDR3 protein is CASSRQVGLYGYTF. For the CDR3, the DNA is TGTGCCAGCAGTCGACAGGTCGGACTCTATGGCTACACCTTC.

The chain links TRBV25-1 to TRBJ2-5, with a possible D match to TRBD2 (5 bases). V lost 3 bases and J lost 5, with 10 bases in between. The CDR3 runs to 13 residues. CDR1 and CDR2 (germline): MGHDK, SYGVNS. CDR3 in DNA: TGTGCCAGCAGTGACCGGGGAAGGGAGACCCAGTACTTC. Its translation is CASSDRGRETQYF.

This clone was counted between two and nine times. The rearrangement links TRBV5-1 to TRBJ2-7; TRBD2 matches 10 bases. Germline loops: CDR1 SGHRS, CDR2 YFSETQ. CDR3 length equals 21 residues. V dropped 0 bases and J dropped 6; count of bases not matched to a gene: 24. The CDR3 reads CASSLAILSAGLLAGALEQYF. CDR3 DNA: TGCGCCAGCAGCTTGGCTATTTTATCGGCTGGACTCCTAGCGGGGGCCCTCGAGCAGTACTTC.

The genes are TRBV7-8 and TRBJ1-5; D is ambiguous. Germline loops: CDR1 SGHVS, CDR2 FQNEAQ. Trimming shortened V by 0 bases and J by 9 bases, and 12 bases separated the two germline ends. The length of the CDR3 is 14 residues. For the CDR3, the DNA is TGTGCCAGCAGCTTAGCAGGGCGGACTCGGCCCCAGCATTTT. This encodes CASSLAGRTRPQHF. Together with reference TRBV7-8 and TRBJ1-5, the CDR3 gives the full variable domain: GAGVSQSPRYKVAKRGQDVALRCDPISGHVSLFWYQQALGQGPEFLTYFQNEAQLDKSGLPSDRFFAERPEGSVSTLKIQRTQQEDSAVYLCASSLAGRTRPQHFGDGTRLSIL.

The V call is TRBV25-1, the J call TRBJ1-1; weak D call: TRBD1 (6 bases). V was pared by 5 bases and J by 2 bases, with 15 bases between. Germline CDR1 MGHDK, CDR2 SYGVNS. The CDR3 has 15 residues. The CDR3 nucleotides read TGTGCCAGCAGTACCCAGGGGAGCGGAAACACTGAAGCTTTCTTT. It encodes CASSTQGSGNTEAFF.

The rearrangement links TRBV28 to TRBJ1-2; 9 nucleotides agree with TRBD1. The V gene's germline CDR1 is MDHEN and CDR2 SYDVKM. V lost 2 bases, J lost 0 bases, and 4 bases stayed unmatched. This CDR3 spans 16 amino acids. The DNA of the CDR3 is TGTGCCAGCAGTTTAGGGGGACAGGGACCTAACTATGGCTACACCTTC. Protein product: CASSLGGQGPNYGYTF.